The 20 T cell receptor beta chains below come from one sample, sequenced in a study of blood T cells in healthy people across ages. Sample-barcoded 5' priming and a J-beta primer mix drove a second PCR of about 6 to 12 cycles. One entry per CDR3 protein results from TCRdb running MiXCR on the 5' RACE reads. The data contain 650,000 to 700,000 distinct CDR3 sequences, about 51% of them singletons. The source material was blood. These receptors all stem from an elderly woman in good health.

Ten or more counts support this clonotype. The rearrangement uses TRBV21-1 and TRBJ2-1; the table's D gene call, TRBD2, was not cross checked with the DNA. TRBV21-1 represents a pseudogene. This CDR3 is built from 15 residues. The chain's CDR3 is CASSNTSGGANEQFF. The CDR3, as DNA: TGTGCCAGCAGCAACACTAGCGGGGGGGCCAATGAGCAGTTCTTC.

The CDR3 is CASSYVGLRNTEAFF. CDR3 nucleotides: TGTGCCAGCAGTTACGTGGGTCTTAGGAACACTGAAGCTTTCTTT. The chain recombines TRBV6-6 with TRBJ1-1; no reliable D call. The CDR3 spans 15 residues. Germline V gene sequence: CDR1 MNHNY, CDR2 SVGAGI (reference sequence). Trimming stripped 2 bases from V and 1 base from J, with 11 bases between.

Concerning this clonotype: It may be a read error: a sequence one base away is much more abundant. The chain recombines TRBV6-5 with TRBJ2-7; D call uncertain. The CDR3 has 17 amino acids. Trimming stripped 4 bases from V and 7 bases from J, with 26 bases between. Germline V lookup: CDR1 MNHEY, CDR2 SVGAGI. CDR3 sequence reads: CASSSRTRSGPIGEQYF. For the CDR3, the DNA is TGTGCCAGCAGTTCCCGGACCAGATCTGGCCCAATAGGGGAGCAGTACTTC.

The chain uses TRBV11-2 and TRBJ2-3; D is possibly TRBD2 (6 bases). V lost 4 bases, J lost 0 bases, and 17 bases lay in between. The germline V gene has CDR1 SGHAT and CDR2 FQNNGV. This CDR3 is built from 17 residues. CDR3 in amino acids: CASSWISGGISTDTQYF. DNA of the CDR3: TGTGCCAGCAGCTGGATTTCCGGCGGGATTAGCACAGATACGCAGTATTTT. Full variable domain (remainder filled in from reference TRBV11-2 and TRBJ2-3): EAGVAQSPRYKIIEKRQSVAFWCNPISGHATLYWYQQILGQGPKLLIQFQNNGVVDDSQLPKDRFSAERLKGVDSTLKIQPAKLEDSAVYLCASSWISGGISTDTQYFGPGTRLTVL.

This clonotype came up a few times. The rearrangement uses TRBV7-2 and TRBJ1-2; D is uncertain. Trimming took off 5 bases at V and 5 bases at J, with 12 bases between the two ends. The CDR3 contains 13 residues. The germline gives CDR1 SGHTA, CDR2 FQGNSA. The CDR3 sequence: CASSRNGRYGYTF. In nucleotides, the CDR3 is TGTGCCAGCAGCCGGAACGGTCGATATGGCTACACCTTC.

The CDR3 region has the DNA TGTGCCAGCACCCACCTTCGTCCTAACTATGGCTACACCTTC. Its protein is CASTHLRPNYGYTF. The chain couples TRBV12-3 or TRBV12-4 to TRBJ1-2, with unresolved D. CDR3 length: 14 residues. The V end was cut by 7 bases, the J end by 0 bases, with 12 bases between.

This clonotype occurred many times. V gene TRBV28 combines with J gene TRBJ2-1; 7 nucleotides match TRBD2. CDR1 is MDHEN, CDR2 SYDVKM, per germline. This CDR3 comprises 11 residues. V lost 8 bases, J lost 14 bases, and 9 bases stayed unmatched. Here the CDR3 DNA reads TGTGCCAGCGTCCTCGGGGGGAGGAAGTTCTTC. Translating gives CASVLGGRKFF.

This chain joins TRBV10-3 and TRBJ2-7; TRBD1 or TRBD2 may be the D gene (6 bases each). The CDR3 runs to 12 residues. Trimming left V 9 bases short and J 6 bases short, with 15 bases between. Per germline, CDR1 ENHRY and CDR2 SYGVKD. The CDR3 loop reads CAIGRGELEQYF. DNA for the CDR3: TGTGCCATTGGAAGGGGGGAGCTCGAGCAGTACTTC.

In this sample, this clonotype turned up many times. The V and J genes are TRBV2 and TRBJ2-1; 10 bases line up with TRBD2. This CDR3 is 16 amino acids long. Unmatched junction bases numbered 10, after V lost 6 bases and J lost 5 bases. Germline loops: CDR1 SNHLY, CDR2 FYNNEI. Here the CDR3 reads CASRRPGLAMDNEQFF. The CDR3 DNA reads as TGTGCCAGCAGGCGACCGGGACTAGCGATGGACAATGAGCAGTTCTTC.

The V call is TRBV6-5, the J call TRBJ1-5, with unresolved D. V lost 5 bases, J lost 4 bases, and 18 bases lay in between. The germline gives CDR1 MNHEY, CDR2 SVGAGI. The CDR3 length is 16 residues. This chain's CDR3 is CASSLEGWADNQPQHF. The CDR3 coding sequence is TGTGCCAGCAGTCTCGAGGGCTGGGCAGATAATCAGCCCCAGCATTTT.

This clonotype was detected many times. The chain recombines TRBV29-1 with TRBJ2-3, with D unclear. Trimming shortened V by 7 bases and J by 4 bases, and 3 bases separated the two germline ends. This CDR3 has 9 residues. CDR1 SQVTM and CDR2 ANQGSEA come from the germline V gene. The CDR3 nucleotides read TGCAGCGCCCCAGATACGCAGTATTTT. Translation gives CSAPDTQYF.

The chain couples TRBV6-6 to TRBJ1-3; D ambiguous. With 5 bases removed from V and 0 bases from J, the gap between germline ends came to 11 bases. Germline values: CDR1 MNHNY, CDR2 SVGAGI (reference sequence). This CDR3 contains 15 residues. The CDR3 nucleotides are TGTGCCAGCAGTGATAGGAGATCCTCTGGAAACACCATATATTTT. This gives the protein CASSDRRSSGNTIYF.

This clonotype was recorded at least ten times. The V gene is TRBV27, the J gene TRBJ2-3; TRBD2 might be the D (5 bases). Between the trimmed V and J ends, which lost 3 bases and 0 bases, there was a span of 10 bases. Germline CDR1 reads MNHEY; CDR2 reads SMNVEV (reference sequence). The CDR3 is 15 residues long. The CDR3 DNA is TGTGCCAGCAGTTTTCGGGGATATAGCACAGATACGCAGTATTTT. This sequence encodes CASSFRGYSTDTQYF.

The chain links TRBV7-2 to TRBJ2-1; perhaps TRBD1 as D (6 bases). CDR1 and CDR2 (germline): SGHTA, FQGNSA. This CDR3 is built from 15 residues. V was pared by 5 bases and J by 7 bases, with 18 bases between. CDR3 sequence: CASSPVEGTLNEQFF. CDR3 nucleotide sequence: TGTGCCAGCAGCCCCGTCGAGGGGACATTAAATGAGCAGTTCTTC.

With respect to this clonotype: A much more abundant neighbour one base away suggests this may be a read error. This chain connects TRBV7-9 to TRBJ2-2; TRBD1 matches 8 bases. This CDR3 has 14 amino acids. From germline, CDR1 is SEHNR and CDR2 FQNEAQ (reference sequence). The V segment lost 4 bases and the J segment 3 bases; nucleotides outside the gene matches: 1. DNA of the CDR3: TGTGCCAGCAGCTCGACAGGGGACACCGGGGAGCTGTTTTTT. Translating gives CASSSTGDTGELFF.

V is TRBV25-1 and J is TRBJ2-7; 7 nucleotides agree with TRBD2. In germline, CDR1 is MGHDK, CDR2 SYGVNS. This CDR3 has 13 amino acids. V lost 8 bases and J lost 3; bases outside the gene matches: 7. The CDR3 region has the DNA TGTGCCAGCTCCGGTCGGGGGGACTACGAGCAGTACTTC. This gives the protein CASSGRGDYEQYF.

This clonotype has ten or more counts. The chain links TRBV24-1 to TRBJ2-1, with D perhaps matching TRBD1 (6 bases). CDR3 length: 16 amino acids. V was shortened by 1 base and J by 7 bases, with 16 bases between the two germline ends. CDR1 and CDR2 from the germline V gene are KGHDR and SFDVKD. The CDR3 loop is CATSDFVAGDANEQFF. For the CDR3, the DNA is TGTGCCACCAGTGATTTTGTGGCAGGGGATGCGAATGAGCAGTTCTTC.

This sequence joins TRBV4-2 and TRBJ1-4; D not certain. V dropped 3 bases and J dropped 6 bases, with 11 bases sitting between them. The CDR3 is made up of 14 amino acids. CDR1 and CDR2 from the germline V gene are LGHNA and YNFKEQ. In nucleotides, the CDR3 is TGTGCCAGCAGCCAGGAGGGAAGGGATGAAAAACTGTTTTTT. As protein: CASSQEGRDEKLFF.

In regard to this clonotype: This could be a read error, since a much larger clone is one nucleotide away. The rearrangement uses TRBV2 and TRBJ2-5; D gene ambiguous. The CDR3 spans 11 residues. Looked up from germline, CDR1 is SNHLY and CDR2 is FYNNEI. In DNA, the CDR3 is TGTGCCAACAGTGAAACCGAGACCCAGTACTTC. Encoded protein: CANSETETQYF.

J is TRBJ1-1 and V is TRBV4-2; tentatively, D is TRBD1 (5 bases). The CDR3 loop spans 12 amino acids. Germline lookup yields CDR1 LGHNA and CDR2 YNFKEQ. V lost 4 bases and J 10 bases, leaving 13 bases between the germline ends. The CDR3 DNA sequence: TGTGCCAGCAGCCCAGACGGGACGGCAGCTTTCTTT. As protein: CASSPDGTAAFF.